The subject of this entry is one T cell receptor (beta chain). These data come from a study of blood T cell repertoires in COVID-19. While infection was still active, Seattle patients were enrolled and then followed longitudinally. Trimming stripped 2 bases from V and 5 bases from J, with 10 bases between. CDR3 length equals 13 residues. Germline CDR1 and CDR2: GTSNPN and SVGIG (reference sequence). How the authors handled the data: Estimates of nucleated cell counts were drawn from the amplification of reference gene primers. Libraries were prepared by immunoSEQ multiplex PCR; TCRdb keeps only in-frame clonotypes and omits some of them. V and J calls and clone size are those listed in that table; D and trimming were worked out from the DNA. The table includes approximately 90,000 clones, about four fifths detected once.

Sequencing was done on a sample of peripheral blood. The source of this sequence is a man in his sixties or seventies with COVID-19, enrolled during active disease. The V and J genes are TRBV30 and TRBJ1-5, with TRBD1 as a possible D gene (5 bases). CDR3 nucleotides: TGTGCCTGGAGTCCCTCAGGGTATCAGCCCCAGCATTTT. As protein: CAWSPSGYQPQHF.